Included here is one T cell receptor (beta chain) sequence, with context. This entry comes from a study of metastatic and nonmetastatic thyroid tumors. Study in general: Malignant thyroid and benign thyroid patients provided blood and tumor or nodule tissue whose repertoires were compared.

Germline CDR1 and CDR2: DFQATT and SNEGSKA (reference sequence). The V end lost 4 bases, the J end lost 8 bases, and 21 bases lay between the germline ends. CDR3 length equals 15 residues. No patient received treatment before thyroid surgery. Per the study methods: Differences in CDR3 between clinicopathological groups were drawn on to build a classifier intended to discriminate distant-metastatic papillary thyroid cancer patients. Through MiXCR, TCRdb re-clonotyped the PCR reads. The V and J calls and clone size are TCRdb's, not the authors'. The sample shows about 25,000 clones, 20% to 25% of them seen only once.

The chain is built from TRBV20-1 and TRBJ2-1; tentative D call: TRBD2 (6 bases). Material: blood. The sequence was collected from a male donor with papillary thyroid cancer or a benign thyroid nodule (not recorded which). Some clones in this sample may be carry-over from other donors' samples. The CDR3 loop reads CSAIRTIGRGDEQFF. The CDR3, as DNA: TGCAGTGCTATCAGAACTATCGGGAGAGGTGATGAGCAGTTCTTC.